The T cell receptor (beta chain) under discussion was sequenced for a study of graft-versus-host responses after intestinal transplantation. Study results and limitations: High graft-versus-host to host-versus-graft clonal ratios were seen in allografts of patients with graft-donor T cell macrochimerism.

This CDR3 has 14 amino acids. CDR1 and CDR2 from the germline V gene are SGDLS and YYNGEE. V lost 2 bases to trimming and J lost 9 bases, with 15 bases between them. Repertoires were generated with immunoSEQ multiplex PCR, while TCRdb's copy carries only in-frame clones and drops some. Seen here are fewer than 85,000 clones, over 85% observed once, and the top ten hold around 0.5%. About this clone: Its antigen is as yet unknown.

V usage is TRBV9 and J usage is TRBJ2-1, with D possibly TRBD2 on 5 matching bases. This clonotype was sampled from a human donor who received an intestinal transplant. The specimen was unstimulated CD8+ T cells sorted from spleen or lymph node cells, collected before intestinal transplant. As DNA, the CDR3 is TGTGCCAGCAGCGTCCGGGCCGCCGAGGGTGAGCAGTTCTTC. This encodes CASSVRAAEGEQFF.